Here is one T cell receptor beta chain with its context. Its antigen is still unknown. Naive CD8 cells lacked CD45RO and underwent positive selection for CCR7, leaving out terminally differentiated effector memory CD45RA+ cells. These data are taken from a study of shared clonotypes between healthy human individuals. As for the study in general: Aged between 18 and 49, the donors were a couple of women and a few men.

General study points: A small donor pool kept down the genetic and exposure-history diversity that was represented. In general, naive subsets displayed greater estimated richness than memory subsets did. Investigators collected only blood, and repertoires in tissues likely differ.

In germline, CDR1 is MNHEY, CDR2 SMNVEV (reference sequence). The CDR3 is 15 amino acids. J lost 5 bases, V lost 5 bases, and 8 bases had no gene match. Assay: immunoSEQ multiplex PCR; the TCRdb copy retains only in-frame clones and omits some. The table records about 2.1 million clones, under 95% of them present only once. Sequencing was carried out using naive CD8+ T cells from PBMCs. This sequence originates from a man aged 18 to 30 in good health. Some clones in this sample may be carry-over from other donors' samples. The chain combines TRBV27 with TRBJ1-1; TRBD1 matches at 10 bases. The CDR3 loop is CASSTGQGKSTEAFF. CDR3 DNA: TGTGCCAGCAGTACGGGACAGGGGAAGAGTACTGAAGCTTTCTTT.